This T cell receptor (beta chain) originates from a study of shared clonotypes between healthy human individuals. General study findings and limits: Sampling covered blood only; tissue repertoires likely differ.

The CDR3 is 13 residues long. Deletions cut 3 bases from V and 1 base from J, with 4 bases between. Per the germline V gene, CDR1 is MDHEN and CDR2 is SYDVKM. This clone was recorded only once. Its cognate antigen is unknown. This specimen includes other DNA sequences encoding the same CDR3. Genomic DNA of each subset was evenly split across several immunoSEQ plates. Sequenced by immunoSEQ multiplex PCR; TCRdb stores in-frame clones only, minus some. The sample holds about 450,000 clones, roughly 78% seen once. The chain is built from TRBV28 and TRBJ1-5; D gene ambiguous. The TCR sequence derives from a woman between 40 and 55 years old in good health. Some clones in this sample may be carry-over from other donors' samples. Source material: PBMCs. The CDR3 DNA reads TGTGCCAGCAGTTTGGACAGCAATCAGCCCCAGCATTTT. Translation gives CASSLDSNQPQHF.